These 2 T cell receptor beta chains originate from one sample sequenced in a study of identical twins. MiXCR, applied by TCRdb to the 5' RACE reads, yields one record per CDR3 protein. The sample carries 450,000 or so distinct CDR3 sequences, approximately 15% recorded once. In addition, the sample was reused for a study of yellow fever vaccine responses in identical twins.

The sequencing input was CD4+ T cells sorted from blood. These receptors all stem from a woman aged 18-29 years in good health.

This clonotype came up a few times. This chain connects TRBV20-1 to TRBJ2-3, with no clear D. V was trimmed by 6 bases and J by 3 bases, leaving 10 bases between them. The CDR3 totals 12 residues. In germline, CDR1 is DFQATT, CDR2 SNEGSKA (reference sequence). CDR3 in amino acids: CSAPSWTDTQYF. CDR3 nucleotides: TGCAGTGCCCCCTCATGGACAGATACGCAGTATTTT.

The rearrangement links TRBV27 to TRBJ2-3; perhaps TRBD2 as D (5 bases). CDR1 and CDR2 (germline): MNHEY, SMNVEV (reference sequence). V shed 4 bases and J shed 6 bases, with 11 bases lying between them. The CDR3 runs 13 residues. The CDR3: CASSSSGWDTQYF. Written as DNA, the CDR3 is TGTGCCAGCAGTTCCAGCGGTTGGGATACGCAGTATTTT.